Listed below are T cell receptor beta chains from one sample, sequenced in a study of vaccination and CD4 T cells after COVID-19. TCRdb analysed the PCR reads with MiXCR anew, one entry per CDR3 protein. Of about 18,000 distinct CDR3 sequences listed, roughly 50% are singletons. No antigen has been identified for these receptors. Here the sequenced sample was CD4+ T cells from blood, cultured in vitro, taken before SARS-CoV-2 vaccination. The origin of the receptors is a human donor who had recovered from COVID-19. Each CDR3 is given with its conserved first and last residue. The D gene is left open where the match is weak. Clone size is given for some rows only: seen once, a few or many times, or a class if the clone is expanded.

>TRBV7-9|.|TRBJ1-2|few
TGTGCCAGCAGCTCCCGGGGGGGTGGCTACACCTTC
CASSSRGGGYTF
>TRBV20-1|.|TRBJ2-5|.
TGCAGTGCTAGAGATCTCGTGCAGGGGGAGACCCAGTACTTC
CSARDLVQGETQYF
>TRBV7-2|.|TRBJ1-1|.
TGTGCCAGCAGCCCTCGTATGAACACTGAAGCTTTCTTT
CASSPRMNTEAFF
>TRBV28|TRBD2|TRBJ2-2|.
TGTGCCAGCAGTTTATGGGTACTAGCGGGAGGGCCCGGGGAGCTGTTTTTT
CASSLWVLAGGPGELFF
>TRBV6-1|TRBD1|TRBJ2-7|.
TGTGCCAGCAGACCTGGGACAGGCCACTACACCTACGAGCAGTACTTC
CASRPGTGHYTYEQYF
>TRBV5-1|.|TRBJ1-1|.
TGCGCCAGCAGCTCTACTGGGGGGGACACTGAAGCTTTCTTT
CASSSTGGDTEAFF
>TRBV7-2|TRBD1|TRBJ1-1|medium-sized
TGTGCCAGCAGCTACGACAGGGGATCCACTGAAGCTTTCTTT
CASSYDRGSTEAFF
>TRBV24-1|TRBD1|TRBJ2-1|.
TGTGCCACCAGTGACCGCGACAGGGTTAATGAGCAGTTCTTC
CATSDRDRVNEQFF
>TRBV29-1|.|TRBJ1-2|.
TGCAGCGCGAACTCTCTAGACCGGGGCTACACCTTC
CSANSLDRGYTF
>TRBV7-8|.|TRBJ2-5|.
TGTGCCAGCAGCTTAGGGGTCCTGGGTTTGGCCCAGTACTTC
CASSLGVLGLAQYF
>TRBV30|.|TRBJ2-3|.
TGTGCCTGGACAGGGTCCACAGATACGCAGTATTTT
CAWTGSTDTQYF
>TRBV7-3|.|TRBJ2-2|.
TGTGCCAGCAGCCTATTAGTCGGTGCCGGGGAGCTGTTTTTT
CASSLLVGAGELFF
>TRBV4-1|.|TRBJ2-3|.
TGCGCCAGCAGCCAAGACGGGAGTGCAGATACGCAGTATTTT
CASSQDGSADTQYF
>TRBV7-9|TRBD1|TRBJ1-2|.
TGTGCCAGCAGCTTAGCTGGGACAGGACCTAACTATGGCTACACCTTC
CASSLAGTGPNYGYTF
>TRBV5-4|.|TRBJ1-2|.
TGTGCCAGCAGCCTGGTAGATTCCTACTATGGCTACACCTTC
CASSLVDSYYGYTF
>TRBV20-1|.|TRBJ1-4|.
TGCAGTGCTGTGACCGGTGGAGCAACTAATGAAAAACTGTTTTTT
CSAVTGGATNEKLFF
>TRBV7-2|TRBD2|TRBJ2-5|.
TGTGCCAGCAGCTTAGCTAGCGGGGTTCAGGAGACCCAGTACTTC
CASSLASGVQETQYF
>TRBV6-2/TRBV6-3|.|TRBJ1-6|.
TGTGCCAGCAGGGCCCGTGTGGACTCACCCCTCCACTTT
CASRARVDSPLHF
>TRBV6-1|.|TRBJ2-7|.
TGTGCCAGCAGTGGTAGGGAACCCTACGAGCAGTACTTC
CASSGREPYEQYF
>TRBV7-9|TRBD1|TRBJ1-2|.
TGTGCCAGCAGCTTTAACAGGGGTAATGGCTACACCTTC
CASSFNRGNGYTF
>TRBV19|TRBD2|TRBJ2-3|few
TGTGCCAGTAGCCTAGCGGGGCAGGGCACAGATACGCAGTATTTT
CASSLAGQGTDTQYF
>TRBV29-1|.|TRBJ1-2|.
TGCAGCGTTGAAACCGGGGGCGATGGCTACACCTTC
CSVETGGDGYTF
>TRBV2|TRBD1|TRBJ2-5|.
TGTGCCAGCAAACCGACAGGGGGCTTCCAAGAGACCCAGTACTTC
CASKPTGGFQETQYF
>TRBV7-2|.|TRBJ1-5|.
TGTGCCAGCAGCTTAGGGAGAAATCAGCCCCAGCATTTT
CASSLGRNQPQHF
>TRBV19|TRBD2|TRBJ2-1|.
TGTGCCAGTAGTATTCTAGCGGGAATCTCCTACAATGAGCAGTTCTTC
CASSILAGISYNEQFF
>TRBV20-1|.|TRBJ1-5|few
TGCAGTGCTAGTGGGGGAATCAATCAGCCCCAGCATTTT
CSASGGINQPQHF
>TRBV5-4|TRBD1|TRBJ2-1|.
TGTGCCAGCAGCCACGACAGGGGGACCTACAATGAGCAGTTCTTC
CASSHDRGTYNEQFF
>TRBV6-2/TRBV6-3|.|TRBJ2-2|.
TGTGCCAGCAGCCGAGGACAGTTTAACACCGGGGAGCTGTTTTTT
CASSRGQFNTGELFF
>TRBV7-9|TRBD1|TRBJ1-3|.
TGTGCCAGCAGTCCATCGACAGGGAGGTCCAACACCATATATTTT
CASSPSTGRSNTIYF
>TRBV20-1|.|TRBJ2-5|few
TGCAGTGCTAGAGATCCCACGCACCAAGAGACCCAGTACTTC
CSARDPTHQETQYF
>TRBV19|.|TRBJ1-1|few
TGTGCCAGTAGTATCCAGGGAACTGAAGCTTTCTTT
CASSIQGTEAFF
>TRBV20-1|TRBD1|TRBJ1-4|.
TGCAGTGCAGACAGGGTCACTAATGAAAAACTGTTTTTT
CSADRVTNEKLFF
>TRBV5-4|TRBD1|TRBJ1-2|few
TGTGCCAGCAGCTTGGGGACCGGGGGACAGGGCGTCTATGGCTACACCTTC
CASSLGTGGQGVYGYTF
>TRBV7-2|.|TRBJ2-2|.
TGTGCCAGCAGCTCCCCCCTGGGAGCGCCCGCCGGGGAGCTGTTTTTT
CASSSPLGAPAGELFF
>TRBV15|.|TRBJ1-3|.
TGTGCCACCAGCAGAGATGAAGGGATTAGGGCGGGAAACACCATATATTTT
CATSRDEGIRAGNTIYF
>TRBV27|TRBD1|TRBJ2-6|.
TGTGCCAGCAGCTCCAAACAGGGGAACGGGGCCAACGTCCTGACTTTC
CASSSKQGNGANVLTF
>TRBV28|TRBD1|TRBJ2-3|few
TGTGCCAGCAGTAATCACAGGGGTACAGATACGCAGTATTTT
CASSNHRGTDTQYF
>TRBV20-1|.|TRBJ2-3|.
TGCAGTGCTAGACGGTCCACAGATACGCAGTATTTT
CSARRSTDTQYF
>TRBV29-1|.|TRBJ2-5|.
TGCAGCGTTGGTGGGGGGCCAGAGACCCAGTACTTC
CSVGGGPETQYF
>TRBV24-1|.|TRBJ2-7|.
TGTGCCAACAGGAGGGAGTACTTC
CANRREYF
>TRBV7-2|.|TRBJ1-6|few
TGTGCCAGCAGCTTAGCTTCCAGGGAATGGTCCTATAATTCACCCCTCCACTTT
CASSLASREWSYNSPLHF
>TRBV20-1|TRBD2|TRBJ2-5|few
TGCAGTGCTATTTCTCCTAGCGGGGGACAAGAGACCCAGTACTTC
CSAISPSGGQETQYF
>TRBV5-1|.|TRBJ1-1|once
TGCGCCAGCAGCTTGAAGGAGCAGGGAGAGCGGACTGAAGCTTTCTTT
CASSLKEQGERTEAFF
>TRBV7-3|.|TRBJ1-3|.
TGTGCCAGCAGCTTACGCCCCAGGGGCATCTCTGGAAACACCATATATTTT
CASSLRPRGISGNTIYF
>TRBV7-6|.|TRBJ2-3|few
TGTGCCAGCAGCTTAGCGATCGGAGGTATAGCTAGCACAGATACGCAGTATTTT
CASSLAIGGIASTDTQYF
>TRBV6-5|.|TRBJ1-2|.
TGTGCCAGCAGTTTGTGGAATTCAGGCTATGGCTACACCTTC
CASSLWNSGYGYTF
>TRBV19|TRBD1|TRBJ2-7|.
TGTGCCAGTAGGAGAACCACAGGGGGCTTCTACGAGCAGTACTTC
CASRRTTGGFYEQYF
>TRBV30|.|TRBJ2-4|.
TGTGCCTGGAGTGTGGCCGGGCGGAACATTCAGTACTTC
CAWSVAGRNIQYF
>TRBV20-1|.|TRBJ1-1|.
TGCAGCGGCCGCGTTGCACGGGACACTGAAGCTTTCTTT
CSGRVARDTEAFF
>TRBV20-1|TRBD1|TRBJ1-2|few
TGCAGTGCTCCGGGACAGGGGGCTTATGGCTACACCTTC
CSAPGQGAYGYTF
>TRBV20-1|.|TRBJ2-5|.
TGCAGTGCCCGGACCGGCGGGCTGGAGACCCAGTACTTC
CSARTGGLETQYF
>TRBV28|.|TRBJ1-2|.
TGTGCCACCCGTCCGCACGCCTATGGCTACACCTTC
CATRPHAYGYTF
>TRBV20-1|TRBD2|TRBJ2-5|.
TGCAGTGCTCTCACCCCGGGAGGGGAGACCCAGTACTTC
CSALTPGGETQYF